This T cell receptor (beta chain) came from a study of OX40 agonist ivuxolimab in advanced cancers. Study information: Ivuxolimab, an antibody acting as an agonist of OX40 (CD134), was used to treat patients. One hepatocellular carcinoma and a couple of cutaneous melanoma patients partially responded. While on treatment, patients had intravenous ivuxolimab at 0.01 to 10 mg/kg every 2 weeks.

This CDR3 has 11 amino acids. The germline V and J ends were trimmed by 6 bases and 6 bases, with 7 bases remaining between them. Germline loops: CDR1 LNHDA, CDR2 SQIVND (reference sequence). The data were produced by immunoSEQ multiplex PCR, yet TCRdb's version contains in-frame clones alone and is incomplete. The sample carries tens of thousands of clones, 80% to 90% recorded once. This specimen consisted of CD4+ or CD8+ T cells sorted from blood, obtained in a trial of the OX40 agonist ivuxolimab. The chain uses TRBV19 and TRBJ2-3; no definite D call. This clonotype was sampled from an adult with an advanced solid tumor such as melanoma, head and neck, liver or kidney cancer. The CDR3 is CASSSSDTQYF. The CDR3 bases are TGTGCCAGTAGCTCTTCGGATACGCAGTATTTT. The full variable domain, its missing parts supplied by reference TRBV19 and TRBJ2-3, is DGGITQSPKYLFRKEGQNVTLSCEQNLNHDAMYWYRQDPGQGLRLIYYSQIVNDFQKGDIAEGYSVSREKKESFPLTVTSAQKNPTAFYLCASSSSDTQYFGPGTRLTVL.